The 20 T cell receptor beta chains below were found in one sample sequenced in a study of blood T cell repertoires in COVID-19. Clones were read by immunoSEQ multiplex PCR, and TCRdb kept only the in-frame ones, dropping some. The data contain roughly 4,000 clones, over 85% of them singletons. The sample taken for sequencing was peripheral blood. These receptors were obtained from an older woman with active COVID-19.

The J gene is TRBJ1-2, the V gene TRBV12-3 or TRBV12-4, with TRBD1 matching 7 bases. This CDR3 has 12 residues. The ends lost 5 bases at V and 5 bases at J; junction bases unmatched: 2. This chain's CDR3 is CASSNRGYGYTF. CDR3 DNA sequence: TGTGCCAGCAGTAACAGGGGTTATGGCTACACCTTC.

The rearrangement links TRBV24-1 to TRBJ2-1, with 8 bases matching TRBD1. The junction had 10 bases not matched to a gene; V was cut back by 4 bases and J by 6 bases. The CDR3 totals 16 residues. Per the germline V gene, CDR1 is KGHDR and CDR2 is SFDVKD. The chain's CDR3 is CATSERDRDRFNEQFF. The DNA of the CDR3 is TGTGCCACCAGTGAACGGGACCGGGACAGGTTCAATGAGCAGTTCTTC.

This rearrangement joins TRBV27 to TRBJ2-5; 14 positions match TRBD2. With V trimmed by 6 bases and J by 7 bases, 1 base remained unmatched. Germline loops: CDR1 MNHEY, CDR2 SMNVEV (reference sequence). This CDR3 is built from 13 residues. CDR3 sequence: CASRGTSGGTQYF. In DNA form, the CDR3 reads TGTGCCAGCAGGGGGACTAGCGGGGGGACCCAGTACTTC.

V gene TRBV25-1 combines with J gene TRBJ2-7; possibly TRBD2 for D (6 bases). V was shortened by 4 bases and J by 3 bases, with 10 bases between the two germline ends. CDR1 and CDR2 from the germline V gene are MGHDK and SYGVNS. The CDR3 consists of 13 residues. CDR3 DNA sequence: TGTGCCAGCAGTGGGAGGGCCGTCTACGAGCAGTACTTC. It is translated as CASSGRAVYEQYF.

This chain connects TRBV6-6 to TRBJ1-4, with unresolved D. The germline V gene encodes CDR1 MNHNY and CDR2 SVGAGI (reference sequence). V was pared by 0 bases and J by 1 base, with 9 bases between. There are 16 residues in the CDR3. The CDR3 spells CASSYSLEGTNEKLFF. In nucleotides, the CDR3 is TGTGCCAGCAGTTACTCGTTGGAGGGAACTAATGAAAAACTGTTTTTT.

The V call is TRBV11-3, the J call TRBJ2-1, with 7 bases aligning to TRBD2. The CDR3 has 17 residues. Germline V gene sequence: CDR1 SGHNT, CDR2 YENEEA. V shed 3 bases, J shed 0 bases, and the junction held 8 bases outside the gene matches. The DNA for the CDR3 is TGTGCCAGCAGCTTGCGGGCGGGGGTAAGCTCCTACAATGAGCAGTTCTTC. Protein sequence: CASSLRAGVSSYNEQFF.

Written as DNA, the CDR3 is TGTGCCAGCAGTGCTAGCGGGGTCTCCTACGAGCAGTACTTC. This codes for CASSASGVSYEQYF. This chain uses TRBV28 with TRBJ2-7, with 9 bases lining up with TRBD2. Per the germline V gene, CDR1 is MDHEN and CDR2 is SYDVKM. The CDR3 has 14 residues. Losses at the gene ends were 5 bases for V and 0 bases for J; bases not matched to a gene: 2.

The chain has TRBV4-1 and TRBJ1-4; possible D gene TRBD1, 5 bases. CDR1 MGHRA and CDR2 YSYEKL come from the germline V gene. Trimming left V 1 base short and J 5 bases short, with 14 bases between. This CDR3 region has 16 residues. CDR3 amino acids: CASSQGQGPRNEKLFF. The CDR3 bases are TGCGCCAGCAGCCAAGGCCAGGGTCCGAGAAATGAAAAACTGTTTTTT.

This clone was detected only once. The chain couples TRBV18 to TRBJ1-4; TRBD1 matches at 7 bases. V trimming: 3 bases; J trimming: 5 bases; junction bases outside the gene matches: 6. The germline V gene has CDR1 KGHSH and CDR2 LQKENI. There are 15 residues in the CDR3. In DNA, the CDR3 is TGTGCCAGCTCACCTTGGACAGGACCGAATGAAAAACTGTTTTTT. Translated, it gives CASSPWTGPNEKLFF.

The rearrangement links TRBV27 to TRBJ2-6; D is possibly TRBD1 (5 bases). Looked up from germline, CDR1 is MNHEY and CDR2 is SMNVEV (reference sequence). Deletions cut 0 bases from V and 0 bases from J, with 15 bases between. The length of the CDR3 is 19 residues. DNA of the CDR3: TGTGCCAGCAGTTTATCGATGGCAGGGTGGGGCTCTGGGGCCAACGTCCTGACTTTC. Translating it yields CASSLSMAGWGSGANVLTF.

This chain joins TRBV3-1 (or the pseudogene TRBV3-2) and TRBJ2-7; 10 bases match TRBD2. This CDR3 spans 14 amino acids. V lost 6 bases to trimming and J lost 5 bases; unmatched junction nucleotides: 7. CDR1 and CDR2 from the germline V gene are LGHDT and YNNKEL (reference sequence). DNA for the CDR3: TGTGCCAGCAGGGTAAGCGGGGGGGCCCACGAGCAGTACTTC. Translated: CASRVSGGAHEQYF.

J is TRBJ2-7 and V is TRBV11-3; 9 bases line up with TRBD1. In germline, CDR1 is SGHNT, CDR2 YENEEA. With 4 bases clipped from V and 6 bases from J, the junction kept 7 bases outside the gene matches. The CDR3 runs to 14 residues. The chain's CDR3 is CASSSGQGIGEQYF. CDR3 in DNA: TGTGCCAGCAGCTCGGGACAGGGCATCGGCGAGCAGTACTTC.

This clone was detected a few times. The V and J genes are TRBV5-1 and TRBJ1-3; 10 bases match TRBD1. This CDR3 has 18 amino acids. V trimming: 4 bases; J trimming: 0 bases; junction bases outside the gene matches: 10. Germline V CDR1 and CDR2: SGHRS, YFSETQ. CDR3 nucleotide sequence: TGCGCCAGCAGCCCCGGACAGGGGGTCCAATACTCTGGAAACACCATATATTTT. Translated: CASSPGQGVQYSGNTIYF.

J is TRBJ2-2 and V is TRBV11-2; D perhaps matches TRBD1 (6 bases). The V gene lost 0 bases and the J gene lost 0 bases, with 11 bases spanning the gap. The CDR3 totals 17 residues. Germline CDR1 is SGHAT and CDR2 is FQNNGV. The chain's CDR3 is CASSLDTGFANTGELFF. The CDR3 bases are TGTGCCAGCAGCTTAGACACAGGGTTCGCGAACACCGGGGAGCTGTTTTTT.

The chain employs TRBV20-1 and TRBJ1-1, with 9 bases identical to TRBD1. CDR3 size: 14 residues. The germline V gene has CDR1 DFQATT and CDR2 SNEGSKA (reference sequence). The ends lost 3 bases at V and 6 bases at J; junction bases unmatched: 8. The CDR3 region is CSASRDRALPEAFF. For the CDR3, the DNA is TGCAGTGCTAGTCGGGACAGGGCGCTGCCTGAAGCTTTCTTT.

This clone was seen just once. This chain uses TRBV21-1 with TRBJ1-1. TRBV21-1 has pseudogene status. The CDR3 consists of 13 residues. CDR3 amino acids: CASKGGPNTEAFF. CDR3 in DNA: TGTGCCAGCAAGGGGGGGCCGAACACTGAAGCTTTCTTT.

The V and J genes are TRBV4-3 and TRBJ1-6, with 7 bases that match TRBD1. CDR3 length equals 14 residues. Losses at the gene ends were 3 bases for V and 4 bases for J; bases not matched to a gene: 0. Germline V gives CDR1 LGHNA, CDR2 YSLEER. The CDR3 sequence is CASSQDRYNSPLHF. The CDR3 DNA reads TGCGCCAGCAGCCAGGACAGGTATAATTCACCCCTCCACTTT.

The V gene is TRBV27, the J gene TRBJ2-7; 10 positions match TRBD1. V dropped 8 bases and J dropped 4; count of bases not matched to a gene: 11. The CDR3 length is 15 residues. CDR1 and CDR2 from the germline V gene are MNHEY and SMNVEV (reference sequence). CDR3 nucleotides: TGTGCCAGCTCTTTGGACAGGGGGGGGCCTTACGAGCAGTACTTC. Protein: CASSLDRGGPYEQYF.

J is TRBJ1-1 and V is TRBV5-1, with 8 bases lining up with TRBD1. CDR1 is SGHRS and CDR2 is YFSETQ in the germline V gene. V lost 4 bases, J lost 0 bases, and 5 bases stayed unmatched. This CDR3 has 15 amino acids. In DNA, the CDR3 is TGCGCCAGCAGCCTACAGACAGGGGTGAACACTGAAGCTTTCTTT. Amino acids: CASSLQTGVNTEAFF.

The chain is built from TRBV21-1 and TRBJ1-1; the D call in the table, TRBD1, was not verified against the DNA. TRBV21-1 has pseudogene status. The CDR3 contains 18 residues. The DNA of the CDR3 is TGTGCCAGCAGCAAAGAGGTCACAAATGGGCGTACGAACACTGAAGCTTTCTTT. Its translation is CASSKEVTNGRTNTEAFF.